These 4 T cell receptor beta chains were sequenced from one sample in a study of blood T cell repertoires in COVID-19. TCRdb's table, derived via immunoSEQ multiplex PCR, lists solely in-frame clones and lacks some. Of fewer than 45,000 clones listed, roughly 90% are singletons. The sequenced sample was peripheral blood. These receptors were obtained from a man between 60 and 75 years old with active or convalescent COVID-19.

CDR3 nucleotide sequence: TGTGCCAGTAGTAGGGTCAGGACTAGCGGCTACAATGAGCAGTTCTTC. It codes for CASSRVRTSGYNEQFF. The chain combines TRBV19 with TRBJ2-1; 10 positions agree with TRBD2. Germline trimming cut 4 bases from V and 3 bases from J; bases unmatched to any gene: 6. CDR3 length: 16 residues. The germline CDR1 and CDR2 sequences are LNHDA and SQIVND (reference sequence).

Regarding this clone: One end of the junction is discordant with germline, which a read error may explain. The chain is built from TRBV6-6 and TRBJ1-2; D unresolved. The CDR3 consists of 12 residues. Germline values: CDR1 MNHNY, CDR2 SVGAGI (reference sequence). CDR3 in amino acids: CASSYSKEVPLF. In DNA, the CDR3 is TGTGCCAGCAGTTACTCGAAGGAGGTGCCACTCTTC.

V usage is TRBV2 and J usage is TRBJ1-2; D gene unclear. Germline-derived CDR1 and CDR2 are SNHLY and FYNNEI. Trimming shortened V by 4 bases and J by 7 bases, and 10 bases separated the two germline ends. The CDR3 sequence is 12 residues long. The CDR3 is CASSVVRGGYTF. The DNA of the CDR3 is TGTGCCAGCAGTGTTGTACGGGGTGGCTACACCTTC.

The rearrangement uses TRBV28 and TRBJ2-1; TRBD2 agrees at 9 bases. Looked up from germline, CDR1 is MDHEN and CDR2 is SYDVKM. The CDR3 sequence is 18 residues long. V lost 5 bases, J lost 6 bases, and 17 bases stayed unmatched. CDR3 loop: CASSLAEVSGSYANEQFF. CDR3 sequence (DNA): TGTGCCAGCAGTCTTGCCGAAGTTAGCGGGAGTTATGCCAATGAGCAGTTCTTC.